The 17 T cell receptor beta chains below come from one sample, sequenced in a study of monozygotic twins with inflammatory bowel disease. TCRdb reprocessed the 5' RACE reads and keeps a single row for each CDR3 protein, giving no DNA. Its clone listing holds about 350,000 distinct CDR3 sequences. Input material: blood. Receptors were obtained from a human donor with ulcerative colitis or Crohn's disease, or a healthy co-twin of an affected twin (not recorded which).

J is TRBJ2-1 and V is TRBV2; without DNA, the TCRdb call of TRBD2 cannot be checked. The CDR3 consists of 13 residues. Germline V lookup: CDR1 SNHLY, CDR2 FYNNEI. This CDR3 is CAGGLGAYNEQFF. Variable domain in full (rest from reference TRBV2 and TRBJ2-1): EPEVTQTPSHQVTQMGQEVILRCVPISNHLYFYWYRQILGQKVEFLVSFYNNEISEKSEIFDDQFSVERPDGSNFTLKIRSTKLEDSAMYFCAGGLGAYNEQFFGPGTRLTVL.

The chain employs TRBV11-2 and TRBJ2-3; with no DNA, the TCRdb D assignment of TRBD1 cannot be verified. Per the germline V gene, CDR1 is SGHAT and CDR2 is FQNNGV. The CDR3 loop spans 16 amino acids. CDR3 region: CASSSRPPGGTDTQYF.

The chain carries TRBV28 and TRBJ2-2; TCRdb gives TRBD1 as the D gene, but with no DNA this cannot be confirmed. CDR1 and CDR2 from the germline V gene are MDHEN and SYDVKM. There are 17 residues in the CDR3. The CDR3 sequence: CASSRTERGLNTGELFF.

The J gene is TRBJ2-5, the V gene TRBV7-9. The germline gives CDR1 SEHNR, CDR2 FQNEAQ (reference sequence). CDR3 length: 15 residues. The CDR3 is CASSRRTVGLETQYF.

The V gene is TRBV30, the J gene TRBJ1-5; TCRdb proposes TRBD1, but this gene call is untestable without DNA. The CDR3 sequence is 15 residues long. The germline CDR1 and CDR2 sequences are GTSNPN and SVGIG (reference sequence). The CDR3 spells CAWSSGRGGNQPQHF.

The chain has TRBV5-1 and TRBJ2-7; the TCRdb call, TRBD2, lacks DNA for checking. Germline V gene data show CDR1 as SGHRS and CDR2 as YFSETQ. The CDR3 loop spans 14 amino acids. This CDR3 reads CASSPVGVESEQYF.

The CDR3 is CASSVGLGGFTEAFF. The V and J genes are TRBV7-9 and TRBJ1-1. The CDR3 runs 15 residues. The germline V gene encodes CDR1 SEHNR and CDR2 FQNEAQ (reference sequence).

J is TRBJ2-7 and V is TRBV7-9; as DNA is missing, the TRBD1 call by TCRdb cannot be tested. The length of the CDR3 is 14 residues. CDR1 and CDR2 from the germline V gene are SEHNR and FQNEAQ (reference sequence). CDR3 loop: CASSLRQGAVEQYF.

The CDR3 sequence is CASSLVGNSITDTQYF. The rearrangement links TRBV7-2 to TRBJ2-3. CDR1 SGHTA and CDR2 FQGNSA come from the germline V gene. This CDR3 region has 16 residues.

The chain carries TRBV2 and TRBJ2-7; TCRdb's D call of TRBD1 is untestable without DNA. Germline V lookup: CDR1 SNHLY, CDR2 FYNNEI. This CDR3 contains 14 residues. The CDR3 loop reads CATRAEGVTYEQYF.

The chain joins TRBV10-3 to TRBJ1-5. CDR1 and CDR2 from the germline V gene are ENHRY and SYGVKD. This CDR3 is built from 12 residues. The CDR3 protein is CAISENGQPQHF.

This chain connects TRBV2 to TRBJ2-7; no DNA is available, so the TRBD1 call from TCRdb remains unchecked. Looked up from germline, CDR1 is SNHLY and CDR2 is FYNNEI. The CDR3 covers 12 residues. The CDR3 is CASRDQGNEQYF. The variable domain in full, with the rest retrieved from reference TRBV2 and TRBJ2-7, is EPEVTQTPSHQVTQMGQEVILRCVPISNHLYFYWYRQILGQKVEFLVSFYNNEISEKSEIFDDQFSVERPDGSNFTLKIRSTKLEDSAMYFCASRDQGNEQYFGPGTRLTVT.

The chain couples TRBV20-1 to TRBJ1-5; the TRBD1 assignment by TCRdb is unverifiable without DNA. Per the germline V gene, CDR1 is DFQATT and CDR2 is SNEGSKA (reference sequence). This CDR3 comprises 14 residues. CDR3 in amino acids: CSAKWAGENQPQHF.

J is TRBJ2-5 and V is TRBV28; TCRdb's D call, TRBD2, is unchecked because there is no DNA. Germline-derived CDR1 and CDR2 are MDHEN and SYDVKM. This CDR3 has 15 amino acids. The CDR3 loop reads CASSPLRLLQETQYF.

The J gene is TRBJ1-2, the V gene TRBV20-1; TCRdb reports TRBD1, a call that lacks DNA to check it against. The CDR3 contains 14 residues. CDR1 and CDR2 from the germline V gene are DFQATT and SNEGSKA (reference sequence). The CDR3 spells CSATRTGSPYGYTF.

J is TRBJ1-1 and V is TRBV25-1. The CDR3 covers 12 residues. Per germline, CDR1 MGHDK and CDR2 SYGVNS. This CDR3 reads CASMDRLAEAFF.

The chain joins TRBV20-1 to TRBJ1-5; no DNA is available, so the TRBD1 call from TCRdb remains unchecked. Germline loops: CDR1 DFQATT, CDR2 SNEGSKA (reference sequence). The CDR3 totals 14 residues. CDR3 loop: CSASKTGINQPQHF.